A selection of T cell receptor beta chains follows, all from one sample in a study of T-cell reconstitution after alpha-beta-depleted transplantation in children. TCRdb re-derived calls from the PCR reads in MiXCR, one entry per CDR3 protein. The data contain around 580,000 distinct CDR3 sequences, around 27% of them seen just once; the ten biggest clones take up 30% to 40%. This sample comprised PBMCs, obtained before TCRalphabeta/CD19-depleted stem cell transplant. The receptors derive from a boy under two years old with Wiskott-Aldrich syndrome, due to receive a stem cell transplant. CDR3s include the opening cysteine and the closing phenylalanine or tryptophan. The order of the fields is CDR3 protein, CDR3 DNA, J gene, CDR3 length, V gene, D gene, clone size. A D gene is named only where the DNA matches it firmly. Rows may omit the clone size; those that give it use once, few, many or a size class.

CAWTGEGQDEQFF | TGTGCCTGGACGGGGGAGGGCCAGGATGAGCAGTTCTTC | TRBJ2-1 | 13 | TRBV30 | TRBD2 | .
CASSSTPGGTEAFF | TGTGCCAGCAGCTCAACCCCAGGGGGAACTGAAGCTTTCTTT | TRBJ1-1 | 14 | TRBV7-3 | TRBD1 | .
CASSLLAIPRGRAGVDYEQYF | TGTGCCAGCAGTCTTCTGGCTATCCCACGCGGGAGGGCCGGAGTCGACTACGAGCAGTACTTC | TRBJ2-7 | 21 | TRBV6-4 | TRBD2 | .
CASSQGASRTDTQYF | TGTGCCAGCAGCCAAGGGGCTAGCCGCACAGATACGCAGTATTTT | TRBJ2-3 | 15 | TRBV14 | . | few
CSARDPSRREGGNYEQYF | TGCAGTGCTAGAGATCCGTCAAGGCGGGAGGGCGGAAATTACGAGCAGTACTTC | TRBJ2-7 | 18 | TRBV20-1 | TRBD2 | few
CASRTTPNTGELFF | TGTGCCAGCCGTACGACCCCGAACACCGGGGAGCTGTTTTTT | TRBJ2-2 | 14 | TRBV3-1 | . | .
CASSPRLAGGYEQYF | TGTGCCAGCAGCCCTAGACTAGCGGGAGGCTACGAGCAGTACTTC | TRBJ2-7 | 15 | TRBV7-8 | TRBD2 | many
CSVGRRSRDEQYF | TGCAGCGTTGGACGGAGGTCTAGAGACGAGCAGTACTTC | TRBJ2-7 | 13 | TRBV29-1 | . | few
CASSLSDRINSPLHF | TGTGCCAGCAGCTTAAGTGACAGAATTAATTCACCCCTCCACTTT | TRBJ1-6 | 15 | TRBV7-9 | . | .
CSAHNGELFF | TGCAGCGCACATAACGGGGAGCTGTTTTTT | TRBJ2-2 | 10 | TRBV29-1 | . | few
CASSDPGQGAYEQYF | TGTGCCAGCAGTGACCCGGGACAGGGGGCTTACGAGCAGTACTTC | TRBJ2-7 | 15 | TRBV28 | TRBD1 | few
CASSQDVLAGIYTQYF | TGTGCCAGCAGCCAAGATGTCCTAGCGGGAATATATACGCAGTATTTT | TRBJ2-3 | 16 | TRBV3-1 | TRBD2 | few
CASSIGGTSGNEQYF | TGTGCCAGTAGTATTGGTGGGACTAGCGGGAACGAGCAGTACTTC | TRBJ2-7 | 15 | TRBV19 | TRBD2 | few
CASSVAGDREAFF | TGTGCCAGCAGCGTAGCGGGGGATCGTGAAGCTTTCTTT | TRBJ1-1 | 13 | TRBV9 | . | few
CASSKVNVGRANEKLFF | TGTGCCAGCAGCAAAGTAAACGTGGGACGTGCTAATGAAAAACTGTTTTTT | TRBJ1-4 | 17 | TRBV21-1 | . | few
CASSLRPTSGTDTQYF | TGCGCCAGCAGCTTACGACCGACTAGCGGCACAGATACGCAGTATTTT | TRBJ2-3 | 16 | TRBV5-1 | TRBD2 | .
CSASGTESGYTF | TGCAGTGCTAGCGGTACCGAATCTGGCTACACCTTC | TRBJ1-2 | 12 | TRBV20-1 | . | few
CASSSGGISEDEKLFF | TGCGCCAGCAGCTCGGGAGGGATCTCGGAAGATGAAAAACTGTTTTTT | TRBJ1-4 | 16 | TRBV5-1 | . | few
CASSTLGSRGPDEQYF | TGCGCCAGCAGCACACTCGGTTCTAGGGGGCCGGACGAGCAGTACTTC | TRBJ2-7 | 16 | TRBV5-1 | TRBD1 | few
CASSRAGSHKATNEKLFF | TGTGCCAGCAGCAGGGCCGGGAGCCACAAAGCAACTAATGAAAAACTGTTTTTT | TRBJ1-4 | 18 | TRBV9 | . | .